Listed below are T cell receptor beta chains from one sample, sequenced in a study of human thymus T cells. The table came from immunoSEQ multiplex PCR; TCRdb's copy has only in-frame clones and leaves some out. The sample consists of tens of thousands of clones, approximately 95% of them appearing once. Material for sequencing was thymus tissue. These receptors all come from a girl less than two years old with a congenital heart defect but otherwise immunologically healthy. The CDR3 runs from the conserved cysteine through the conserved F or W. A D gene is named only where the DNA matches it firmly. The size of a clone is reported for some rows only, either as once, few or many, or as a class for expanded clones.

CDR3nt: TGCGCCAGCAAGGGACAGGGGGCTAACTATGGCTACACCTTC
CDR3aa: CASKGQGANYGYTF
v_gene: TRBV10-2
j_gene: TRBJ1-2
abundance: NA
d_gene: TRBD1

CDR3nt: TGTGCCAGCAGTCGACCCACCGCGGACAGAAGAAACACCATATATTTT
CDR3aa: CASSRPTADRRNTIYF
v_gene: TRBV28
j_gene: TRBJ1-3
abundance: NA
d_gene: NA

CDR3nt: TGTGCCAGCAGACATTGGACTAGCGGCTCCTACAATGAGCAGTTCTTC
CDR3aa: CASRHWTSGSYNEQFF
v_gene: TRBV27
j_gene: TRBJ2-1
abundance: NA
d_gene: TRBD2

CDR3nt: TGCAGCGTTGATGGGGACAGGGGATTCGATGGCTACACCTTC
CDR3aa: CSVDGDRGFDGYTF
v_gene: TRBV29-1
j_gene: TRBJ1-2
abundance: NA
d_gene: TRBD1

CDR3nt: TGTGCCAGCAGCCAAGGTAGCGGGAGGCTCCAAGAGACCCAGTACTTC
CDR3aa: CASSQGSGRLQETQYF
v_gene: TRBV14
j_gene: TRBJ2-5
abundance: NA
d_gene: TRBD2

CDR3nt: TGTGCCAGCAGTTTCTTTGATCCCTCTCAGGGTCGCTACACCTTC
CDR3aa: CASSFFDPSQGRYTF
v_gene: TRBV28
j_gene: TRBJ1-2
abundance: NA
d_gene: NA

CDR3nt: TGCGCCAGCAGCCAAGGACACGCACCGGCCCCAGATACGCAGTATTTT
CDR3aa: CASSQGHAPAPDTQYF
v_gene: TRBV4-3
j_gene: TRBJ2-3
abundance: NA
d_gene: NA

CDR3nt: TGTGCCAGCAGTTTTATAAGGGAGGGCCCCACCGGGGAGCTGTTTTTT
CDR3aa: CASSFIREGPTGELFF
v_gene: TRBV27
j_gene: TRBJ2-2
abundance: NA
d_gene: TRBD2

CDR3nt: TGCGCCAGCAGCCGCCTCCCGGGATATATGTCTCTTCGGTACCAAGAGACCCAGTACTTC
CDR3aa: CASSRLPGYMSLRYQETQYF
v_gene: TRBV4-1
j_gene: TRBJ2-5
abundance: NA
d_gene: NA

CDR3nt: TGTGCCAGCAGCCTTGGCTGGACAGGCTCCTACGAGCAGTACTTC
CDR3aa: CASSLGWTGSYEQYF
v_gene: TRBV7-9
j_gene: TRBJ2-7
abundance: NA
d_gene: TRBD1

CDR3nt: TGTGCCAGCAGTTACTCGGACAGGCCTGGCGATGGCTACACCTTC
CDR3aa: CASSYSDRPGDGYTF
v_gene: TRBV6-6
j_gene: TRBJ1-2
abundance: NA
d_gene: TRBD1

CDR3nt: TGTGCCAGCAGCTCTAGCGGGAGGAAGGACAATGAGCAGTTCTTC
CDR3aa: CASSSSGRKDNEQFF
v_gene: TRBV11-2
j_gene: TRBJ2-1
abundance: NA
d_gene: TRBD2

CDR3nt: TGTGCCAGCAGCTTAGCCCCGGTCAATGAGCAGTTCTTC
CDR3aa: CASSLAPVNEQFF
v_gene: TRBV7-9
j_gene: TRBJ2-1
abundance: NA
d_gene: NA

CDR3nt: TGCGCCAGCAGGCTCAGGGGCGACGGGACCGGGGAGCTGTTTTTT
CDR3aa: CASRLRGDGTGELFF
v_gene: TRBV5-1
j_gene: TRBJ2-2
abundance: NA
d_gene: NA

CDR3nt: TGTGCCAGCAGCCCTGGGAGGCGGGAGTGCACTGAAGCTTTCTTT
CDR3aa: CASSPGRRECTEAFF
v_gene: TRBV11-2
j_gene: TRBJ1-1
abundance: NA
d_gene: NA

CDR3nt: TGTGCCAGCAGCTTAGTCTTTGGCGGGAGGGCCTTCAATGAGCAGTTCTTC
CDR3aa: CASSLVFGGRAFNEQFF
v_gene: TRBV7-2
j_gene: TRBJ2-1
abundance: NA
d_gene: TRBD2

CDR3nt: TGTGCCAGCAGTGACAGGTCAGGGAAAAACATTCAGTACTTC
CDR3aa: CASSDRSGKNIQYF
v_gene: TRBV6-4
j_gene: TRBJ2-4
abundance: NA
d_gene: NA

CDR3nt: TGCGCCAGCAGCCCAGGGACTAGCTTAGGGAATGAGCAGTTCTTC
CDR3aa: CASSPGTSLGNEQFF
v_gene: TRBV5-1
j_gene: TRBJ2-1
abundance: NA
d_gene: TRBD2

CDR3nt: TGTGCCAGCAGCTTGACTGGAGGACGCACAGATACGCAGTATTTT
CDR3aa: CASSLTGGRTDTQYF
v_gene: TRBV11-2
j_gene: TRBJ2-3
abundance: NA
d_gene: NA

CDR3nt: TGTGCCAGCAGCCCAAGACAGGGTGGAAAAAATGAGCAGTTCTTC
CDR3aa: CASSPRQGGKNEQFF
v_gene: TRBV7-7
j_gene: TRBJ2-1
abundance: NA
d_gene: TRBD1

CDR3nt: TGTGCCACCAGCAGGGGTATAGCGGGAGGGAACAATGAGCAGTTCTTC
CDR3aa: CATSRGIAGGNNEQFF
v_gene: TRBV15
j_gene: TRBJ2-1
abundance: NA
d_gene: TRBD2

CDR3nt: TGTGCCAGCAGCCCCGAAGGGCGCTACGAGCAGTACTTC
CDR3aa: CASSPEGRYEQYF
v_gene: TRBV11-2
j_gene: TRBJ2-7
abundance: NA
d_gene: NA

CDR3nt: TGCGCCAGCAGCTTGGAGGGACTAGCGCGAAGGGAGCAGTTCTTC
CDR3aa: CASSLEGLARREQFF
v_gene: TRBV5-1
j_gene: TRBJ2-1
abundance: once
d_gene: TRBD2

CDR3nt: TGTGCCTGGAGTCCACCGGGACAGGGTAATGAAAAACTGTTTTTT
CDR3aa: CAWSPPGQGNEKLFF
v_gene: TRBV30
j_gene: TRBJ1-4
abundance: few
d_gene: TRBD1

CDR3nt: TGCAGCGTAACAGGGAAGAGTGCTTTCTTT
CDR3aa: CSVTGKSAFF
v_gene: TRBV29-1
j_gene: TRBJ1-1
abundance: few
d_gene: NA